One sample yielded the 27 T cell receptor beta chains listed below, sequenced in a study of blood T cell repertoires in COVID-19 (dated by TCRdb to the early 2020s). Library construction relied on the immunoSEQ multiplex PCR assay. What TCRdb holds here is the immuneACCESS table cut down to in-frame rearrangements. Part of the clones is not present; checked against another copy, under half of the missing clones reflect an unresolved V gene, and the others are unexplained. The sample includes about 150,000 clones, with 84% observed a single time. The top ten clonotypes cover 35% to 55% of the sample. The sample taken for sequencing was peripheral blood. These receptors all come from a human donor in a cohort sampled during active COVID-19.

V and J are TRBV19 and TRBJ2-1; the D is unclear. CDR1 LNHDA and CDR2 SQIVND come from the germline V gene (reference sequence). CDR3 size: 14 residues. V was shortened by 6 bases and J by 5 bases, with 14 bases between the two germline ends. The CDR3 DNA sequence: TGTGCCAGTAGCAAGTCGGGTAATAACAATGAGCAGTTCTTC. Translating it yields CASSKSGNNNEQFF.

This clone was seen at least ten times. This chain joins TRBV7-6 and TRBJ2-3, with a weak D call TRBD2 (5 bases). The length of the CDR3 is 15 residues. The V gene's germline CDR1 is SGHVS and CDR2 FNYEAQ. V dropped 3 bases and J dropped 6 bases, with 16 bases sitting between them. The CDR3 DNA reads as TGTGCCAGCAGCTTTGAGGGAAGGGCGGGTGATACGCAGTATTTT. Translated: CASSFEGRAGDTQYF.

V gene TRBV9 combines with J gene TRBJ1-2, with 11 nucleotides matching TRBD1. The CDR3 sequence is 16 residues long. The J segment lost 6 bases and the V segment lost 4 bases, leaving 11 bases of the junction unmatched. Looked up from germline, CDR1 is SGDLS and CDR2 is YYNGEE. As DNA, the CDR3 is TGTGCCAGCAGCCCAGACCCCTGGGACAGGGGGGATGGCTACACCTTC. Residues: CASSPDPWDRGDGYTF.

V is TRBV6-6 and J is TRBJ2-7; 8 bases match TRBD1. This CDR3 comprises 16 residues. V was pared by 7 bases and J by 4 bases, with 15 bases of the junction left unmatched. The germline V gene has CDR1 MNHNY and CDR2 SVGAGI (reference sequence). DNA for the CDR3: TGTGCCAGCACTCTACGGCCGGGACAGGCTTTTTACGAGCAGTACGTC. Encoded protein: CASTLRPGQAFYEQYV.

The chain couples TRBV7-9 to TRBJ2-2; D not certain. The CDR3 extends over 13 amino acids. The germline V and J ends were trimmed by 6 bases and 4 bases, with 9 bases remaining between them. CDR1 and CDR2 (germline): SEHNR, FQNEAQ (reference sequence). The CDR3 DNA sequence: TGTGCCAGCAGTCCTTATTCCACCGGGGAGCTGTTTTTT. This codes for CASSPYSTGELFF.

The gene calls are TRBV19 and TRBJ2-1; 8 bases fit TRBD2. The CDR3 sequence is 14 residues long. With V trimmed by 4 bases and J by 8 bases, 7 bases remained unmatched. CDR1 is LNHDA, CDR2 SQIVND, per germline (reference sequence). The CDR3 coding sequence is TGTGCCAGTAGTACAAGCGGGAGTGGCTATGAGCAGTTCTTC. The encoded protein is CASSTSGSGYEQFF.

The chain recombines TRBV3-1 (or the pseudogene TRBV3-2) with TRBJ1-1; 12 positions match TRBD1. The J segment lost 8 bases and the V segment lost 3 bases, leaving 4 bases of the junction unmatched. The V gene's germline CDR1 is LGHDT and CDR2 YNNKEL (reference sequence). This CDR3 is built from 14 residues. The CDR3 DNA is TGTGCCAGCAGCCAGGTCGGGACAGGGGGCGAAGCTTTCTTT. It encodes CASSQVGTGGEAFF.

This clone was detected ten times or more. The CDR3 bases are TGTGCCAGCAGCATACGACAGGGGGCGGGAGAGACCCAGTACTTC. Protein: CASSIRQGAGETQYF. The gene calls are TRBV2 and TRBJ2-5; the match to TRBD1 covers 10 bases. Germline trimming cut 6 bases from V and 4 bases from J; bases unmatched to any gene: 8. Germline CDR1 and CDR2: SNHLY and FYNNEI. The CDR3 is 15 residues long.

The DNA for the CDR3 is TGTGCCAGCAGCGCCCGGGACAGCCCCTTAGACGAGCAGTACTTC. Translating it yields CASSARDSPLDEQYF. The gene calls are TRBV9 and TRBJ2-7; 7 nucleotides align to TRBD1. CDR3 length: 15 residues. The germline V gene encodes CDR1 SGDLS and CDR2 YYNGEE. With V trimmed by 3 bases and J by 5 bases, 11 bases remained unmatched.

This clone appeared once. The genes are TRBV5-1 and TRBJ1-5; TRBD1 might be the D (5 bases). The germline V gene has CDR1 SGHRS and CDR2 YFSETQ. V was shortened by 4 bases and J by 5 bases, with 10 bases between the two germline ends. CDR3 size: 13 residues. In DNA form, the CDR3 reads TGCGCCAGCAGCAACGACAGAGATCAGCCCCAGCATTTT. It specifies CASSNDRDQPQHF.

The J gene is TRBJ2-1, the V gene TRBV18; 7 bases are a match to TRBD1. Germline trimming cut 1 base from V and 4 bases from J; bases unmatched to any gene: 4. The CDR3 extends over 15 amino acids. From germline, CDR1 is KGHSH and CDR2 LQKENI. The CDR3 is CASSPLSGGYNEQFF. The CDR3 nucleotides read TGTGCCAGCTCACCACTATCAGGGGGATACAATGAGCAGTTCTTC.

The chain combines TRBV18 with TRBJ2-4; TRBD1 aligns across 9 bases. This CDR3 has 16 residues. Trimming cost V 3 bases and J 9 bases; bases outside gene matches: 12. CDR1 and CDR2 (germline): KGHSH, LQKENI. In nucleotides, the CDR3 is TGTGCCAGCTCACCTCAGCGGACAGGGGCGATGAGCATTCAGTACTTC. Its translation is CASSPQRTGAMSIQYF.

The genes are TRBV5-5 and TRBJ2-1; tentatively, D is TRBD1 (6 bases). Germline CDR1 reads SGHKS; CDR2 reads YYEKEE (reference sequence). The ends were cut back, 3 bases at V and 6 bases at J, with 19 bases in the middle. The CDR3 is made up of 16 amino acids. The CDR3 DNA reads as TGTGCCAGCAGCTCCCGACAGGCCGGTTTGGGCAATGAGCAGTTCTTC. Residues: CASSSRQAGLGNEQFF.

This chain links TRBV7-9 with TRBJ2-2; tentative D call: TRBD1 (6 bases). CDR1 is SEHNR, CDR2 FQNEAQ, per germline (reference sequence). This CDR3 has 16 amino acids. With 4 bases removed from V and 0 bases from J, the gap between germline ends came to 12 bases. This CDR3 is CASSSPGTSNTGELFF. The DNA of the CDR3 is TGTGCCAGCAGCTCGCCCGGGACATCGAACACCGGGGAGCTGTTTTTT.

The chain is built from TRBV7-2 and TRBJ1-5, with 7 bases identical to TRBD1. This CDR3 comprises 15 residues. Germline V gives CDR1 SGHTA, CDR2 FQGNSA. Unmatched junction bases numbered 9, after V lost 5 bases and J lost 5 bases. The CDR3 reads CASSPRGDSYQPQHF. In DNA, the CDR3 is TGTGCCAGCAGCCCTAGGGGGGACAGCTATCAGCCCCAGCATTTT.

The chain links TRBV13 to TRBJ2-1; 8 bases match TRBD2. Germline V gene data show CDR1 as PRHDT and CDR2 as FYEKMQ (reference sequence). V was clipped by 4 bases and J by 4 bases; unmatched bases: 9. CDR3 size: 16 residues. The CDR3 sequence is CASSSSGTRSYNEQFF. CDR3 sequence (DNA): TGTGCCAGCAGCTCCTCCGGGACTAGAAGTTACAATGAGCAGTTCTTC.

CDR3 amino acids: CASSGGTNTEAFF. The CDR3 DNA reads as TGTGCCAGCAGTGGGGGCACGAACACTGAAGCTTTCTTT. V and J are TRBV6-2 or TRBV6-3 and TRBJ1-1; weak D call: TRBD1 (6 bases). The CDR3 is 13 residues long. Germline lookup yields CDR1 MNHEY and CDR2 SVGEGT. Trimming left V 5 bases short and J 1 base short, with 8 bases between.

V usage is TRBV11-3 and J usage is TRBJ2-3, with D possibly TRBD2 on 5 matching bases. Trimming left V 5 bases short and J 2 bases short, with 20 bases between. Germline assignment: CDR1 SGHNT and CDR2 YENEEA. The CDR3 has 17 residues. Here the CDR3 reads CASSTRGGGPSTDTQYF. The CDR3 nucleotides read TGTGCCAGCAGCACCCGCGGCGGCGGGCCATCCACAGATACGCAGTATTTT.

This clone came up a few times. CDR3 bases: TGTGCCAGCAGTGAATGGGAGGAATACAATCAGCCCCAGCATTTT. This encodes CASSEWEEYNQPQHF. This chain joins TRBV6-1 and TRBJ1-5; D is ambiguous. From germline, CDR1 is MNHNS and CDR2 SASEGT. The CDR3 spans 15 residues. V lost 2 bases and J lost 3, with 11 bases in between.

CDR3 sequence reads: CASSLDRAEKLFF. The CDR3 DNA reads TGCGCCAGCAGCTTGGACAGGGCTGAAAAACTGTTTTTT. The chain has TRBV5-1 and TRBJ1-4, with D perhaps TRBD1 (6 bases). Trimming removed 0 bases from V and 7 bases from J, with 7 bases in between. Germline loops: CDR1 SGHRS, CDR2 YFSETQ. This CDR3 comprises 13 residues.

V gene TRBV9 combines with J gene TRBJ2-2; D is perhaps TRBD2 (5 bases). There are 16 residues in the CDR3. Trimming removed 4 bases from V and 1 base from J, with 14 bases in between. Germline CDR1 and CDR2: SGDLS and YYNGEE. CDR3: CASSPRIGVNTGELFF. DNA of the CDR3: TGTGCCAGCAGCCCGCGGATCGGGGTGAACACCGGGGAGCTGTTTTTT.

The chain uses TRBV19 and TRBJ2-7, with D possibly being TRBD1 (6 bases). Between the trimmed V and J ends, which lost 5 bases and 5 bases, there was a span of 16 bases. This CDR3 is built from 14 residues. Germline V gives CDR1 LNHDA, CDR2 SQIVND (reference sequence). The DNA for the CDR3 is TGTGCCAGTAGTCAGGGGCGTTTAGGGGACGAGCAGTACTTC. Protein: CASSQGRLGDEQYF.

The V and J genes are TRBV15 and TRBJ2-1, with 13 bases fitting TRBD2. Losses at the gene ends were 5 bases for V and 8 bases for J; bases not matched to a gene: 6. This CDR3 comprises 15 residues. Germline CDR1 and CDR2: LNHNV and YYDKDF (reference sequence). CDR3 loop: CATSGGTSGNHEQFF. CDR3 nucleotide sequence: TGTGCCACCAGCGGGGGGACTAGCGGGAATCATGAGCAGTTCTTC.

This clone was seen once. The chain combines TRBV6-5 with TRBJ2-2; D is possibly TRBD1 (5 bases). V was cut by 7 bases and J by 4 bases, with 10 bases left in between. This CDR3 spans 13 amino acids. In germline, CDR1 is MNHEY, CDR2 SVGAGI. CDR3 DNA sequence: TGTGCCAGCAAAGGGGAAGGCACCGGGGAGCTGTTTTTT. Translation gives CASKGEGTGELFF.

The chain has TRBV19 and TRBJ1-5; 7 positions match TRBD1. This CDR3 is 14 amino acids long. J was trimmed by 4 bases and V by 5 bases; bases with no gene match: 5. Germline V lookup: CDR1 LNHDA, CDR2 SQIVND (reference sequence). CDR3 sequence: CASSHRDRNQPQHF. In DNA form, the CDR3 reads TGTGCCAGTAGTCACCGGGACAGAAATCAGCCCCAGCATTTT.

This clone was detected only once. The rearrangement joins TRBV9 to TRBJ2-4, with TRBD2 matching 8 bases. Germline lookup yields CDR1 SGDLS and CDR2 YYNGEE. With V trimmed by 2 bases and J by 7 bases, 5 bases remained unmatched. The CDR3 is 14 amino acids. The CDR3 loop reads CASSVGTSGNIQYF. The CDR3 DNA is TGTGCCAGCAGCGTTGGGACTAGTGGGAACATTCAGTACTTC.

This clone has only a few counts. The chain links TRBV13 to TRBJ2-7; TRBD1 might be the D (5 bases). Trimming removed 2 bases from V and 0 bases from J, with 8 bases in between. The V gene's germline CDR1 is PRHDT and CDR2 FYEKMQ (reference sequence). The CDR3 contains 14 residues. The CDR3 is CASSLSTDSYEQYF. The CDR3 DNA sequence: TGTGCCAGCAGCTTATCGACAGACTCCTACGAGCAGTACTTC.